These 18 T cell receptor beta chains were all obtained from the same sample, sequenced in a study of blood T cell repertoires in COVID-19. The method was immunoSEQ multiplex PCR; TCRdb's version includes in-frame clones alone and lacks a portion of them. The sample contains 40,000 to 55,000 clones, approximately 80% of which appear only once. Sequences were obtained from peripheral blood. These receptors were obtained from a man between 65 and 79 years old with acute or convalescent COVID-19.

This chain joins TRBV4-3 and TRBJ2-7, with D perhaps matching TRBD1 (6 bases). Germline V CDR1 and CDR2: LGHNA, YSLEER. V was pared by 5 bases and J by 7 bases, with 15 bases between. This CDR3 spans 13 amino acids. The CDR3 reads CASSKSGAGEQYF. The CDR3 bases are TGCGCCAGCAGCAAGTCAGGGGCTGGGGAGCAGTACTTC.

The gene calls are TRBV10-3 and TRBJ1-2, with a weak D call TRBD1 (6 bases). V shed 0 bases and J shed 6 bases, with 8 bases lying between them. The germline V gene has CDR1 ENHRY and CDR2 SYGVKD. CDR3 length: 13 amino acids. CDR3: CAISESAGDGYTF. Written as DNA, the CDR3 is TGTGCCATCAGTGAGTCTGCAGGGGATGGCTACACCTTC.

The genes are TRBV12-3 or TRBV12-4 and TRBJ1-6; D call uncertain. Trimming took off 2 bases at V and 6 bases at J, with 5 bases between the two ends. This CDR3 is built from 13 residues. This chain's CDR3 is CASSLTFNSPLHF. Written as DNA, the CDR3 is TGTGCCAGCAGTTTAACTTTTAATTCACCCCTCCACTTT.

The chain links TRBV27 to TRBJ1-1, with 9 nucleotides matching TRBD1. The V and J ends lost 5 bases and 6 bases, in that order; junction bases with no gene match: 4. The CDR3 extends over 13 amino acids. Germline V CDR1 and CDR2: MNHEY, SMNVEV (reference sequence). CDR3 nucleotides: TGTGCCAGCAGTCCCGGACAGGGGTCTGAAGCTTTCTTT. It is translated as CASSPGQGSEAFF.

J is TRBJ1-6 and V is TRBV28; 7 bases fit TRBD1. CDR3 length: 14 amino acids. Germline values: CDR1 MDHEN, CDR2 SYDVKM. The ends lost 5 bases at V and 9 bases at J; junction bases unmatched: 7. The CDR3 DNA is TGTGCCAGCAGTCCACAGGGGTCGGGTTCACCCCTCCACTTT. Translated, it gives CASSPQGSGSPLHF.

This clone was found once. The J gene is TRBJ1-5, the V gene TRBV9; D unresolved. The V gene lost 0 bases and the J gene lost 6 bases, with 10 bases spanning the gap. The CDR3 loop spans 14 amino acids. The germline V gene has CDR1 SGDLS and CDR2 YYNGEE. CDR3 coding DNA: TGTGCCAGCAGCGTAGGAGGGTACAGTCAGCCCCAGCATTTT. This codes for CASSVGGYSQPQHF.

The genes are TRBV10-3 and TRBJ1-2; TRBD1 agrees at 9 bases. CDR1 is ENHRY and CDR2 is SYGVKD in the germline V gene. V lost 7 bases, J lost 7 bases, and 4 bases stayed unmatched. CDR3 length: 12 residues. CDR3 in amino acids: CAITGTGTGYTF. As DNA, the CDR3 is TGTGCCATCACTGGGACAGGGACTGGCTACACCTTC.

V gene TRBV4-2 combines with J gene TRBJ2-4; the match to TRBD2 covers 9 bases. With 2 bases clipped from V and 0 bases from J, the junction kept 5 bases outside the gene matches. The CDR3 is 17 residues long. Germline V lookup: CDR1 LGHNA, CDR2 YNFKEQ. CDR3 bases: TGTGCCAGCAGCCAATTCAGCGGGGGGTCAGCCAAAAACATTCAGTACTTC. Residues: CASSQFSGGSAKNIQYF.

The V and J genes are TRBV4-1 and TRBJ1-2, with 12 bases fitting TRBD1. CDR3 length equals 19 residues. CDR1 is MGHRA and CDR2 is YSYEKL in the germline V gene. The junction had 14 bases not matched to a gene; V was cut back by 5 bases and J by 1 base. Here the CDR3 DNA reads TGCGCCAGCAGCGCCCAACAAGGGGGACAGGGGGCGCGTAACTATGGCTACACCTTC. Its translation is CASSAQQGGQGARNYGYTF.

This clone was picked up one time. The rearrangement uses TRBV2 and TRBJ1-5, with 7 nucleotides matching TRBD1. Germline V gene sequence: CDR1 SNHLY, CDR2 FYNNEI. J lost 5 bases, V lost 9 bases, and 10 bases had no gene match. This CDR3 is built from 14 residues. As DNA, the CDR3 is TGTGCCAGTAATCTACAGGGGTTCCATCAGCCCCAGCATTTT. Its translation is CASNLQGFHQPQHF.

This chain links TRBV7-9 with TRBJ1-6; D is ambiguous. V lost 4 bases and J lost 5, with 9 bases in between. This CDR3 contains 14 residues. CDR1 and CDR2 (germline): SEHNR, FQNEAQ (reference sequence). CDR3 nucleotides: TGTGCCAGCAGCTCGGACGGGAATAATTCACCCCTCCACTTT. Encoded protein: CASSSDGNNSPLHF.

The chain has TRBV28 and TRBJ1-5; weak D call: TRBD1 (5 bases). V was clipped by 5 bases and J by 3 bases, with 14 bases between them. The CDR3 sequence is 15 residues long. Germline loops: CDR1 MDHEN, CDR2 SYDVKM. The CDR3 loop reads CASSTSGVPNQPQHF. The CDR3 DNA reads as TGTGCCAGCAGTACCTCGGGGGTCCCCAATCAGCCCCAGCATTTT.

This chain links TRBV7-9 with TRBJ1-2; 7 nucleotides agree with TRBD1. J was trimmed by 8 bases and V by 5 bases; bases with no gene match: 11. The CDR3 is 14 residues long. CDR1 is SEHNR, CDR2 FQNEAQ, per germline (reference sequence). The CDR3 coding sequence is TGTGCCAGCAGCCCAGGAGACAGGGCTGGAGGCTACACCTTC. This codes for CASSPGDRAGGYTF.

This rearrangement joins TRBV7-3 to TRBJ1-1; D remains unclear. The CDR3 is 13 residues long. Per germline, CDR1 SGHTA and CDR2 FQGTGA. V lost 2 bases to trimming and J lost 1 base, with 5 bases between them. CDR3 coding DNA: TGTGCCAGCAGCTTACACGGGAACACTGAAGCTTTCTTT. Encoded protein: CASSLHGNTEAFF. The entire variable domain, with the rest obtained from reference TRBV7-3 and TRBJ1-1, is as follows: GAGVSQTPSNKVTEKGKYVELRCDPISGHTALYWYRQSLGQGPEFLIYFQGTGAADDSGLPNDRFFAVRPEGSVSTLKIQRTERGDSAVYLCASSLHGNTEAFFGQGTRLTVV.

The chain combines TRBV11-3 with TRBJ2-2; no clear D gene. The CDR3 has 14 residues. V was pared by 6 bases and J by 1 base, with 9 bases between. The V gene's germline CDR1 is SGHNT and CDR2 YENEEA. CDR3 nucleotide sequence: TGTGCCAGCAGTAGAAGACAGAACACCGGGGAGCTGTTTTTT. Amino acid sequence: CASSRRQNTGELFF.

This chain connects TRBV6-5 to TRBJ1-1; no firm D call. The CDR3 extends over 15 amino acids. V shed 0 bases and J shed 1 base, with 9 bases lying between them. Per germline, CDR1 MNHEY and CDR2 SVGAGI. The CDR3 bases are TGTGCCAGCAGTTACTCGAGGGTTACGAACACTGAAGCTTTCTTT. This encodes CASSYSRVTNTEAFF.

The chain couples TRBV7-2 to TRBJ1-1; D is possibly TRBD1 (5 bases). V lost 2 bases and J 8 bases, leaving 12 bases between the germline ends. Germline lookup yields CDR1 SGHTA and CDR2 FQGNSA. The CDR3 extends over 13 amino acids. DNA for the CDR3: TGTGCCAGCAGCTTACTTTGGGGGGAGGAAGCTTTCTTT. Its protein is CASSLLWGEEAFF. The full variable domain, rest sourced from reference TRBV7-2 and TRBJ1-1, is GAGVSQSPSNKVTEKGKDVELRCDPISGHTALYWYRQSLGQGLEFLIYFQGNSAPDKSGLPSDRFSAERTGGSVSTLTIQRTQQEDSAVYLCASSLLWGEEAFFGQGTRLTVV.

CDR3 protein: CASSPHTSGGGETQYF. The CDR3 nucleotides read TGTGCCAGCAGCCCCCACACTAGCGGGGGTGGGGAGACCCAGTACTTC. The chain uses TRBV9 and TRBJ2-5; 11 bases align to TRBD2. Trimming at V came to 4 bases and at J to 5 bases, leaving 10 bases not matched to a gene. CDR3 size: 16 residues. Germline loops: CDR1 SGDLS, CDR2 YYNGEE. Filled out from reference TRBV9 and TRBJ2-5, the complete variable domain reads DSGVTQTPKHLITATGQRVTLRCSPRSGDLSVYWYQQSLDQGLQFLIQYYNGEERAKGNILERFSAQQFPDLHSELNLSSLELGDSALYFCASSPHTSGGGETQYFGPGTRLLVL.